This TCR beta chain was captured by sequencing in a study of T-cell reconstitution after alpha-beta-depleted transplantation in children. It was with unique molecular identifiers that the TCRbeta library was prepared. TCRdb itself ran the PCR reads through MiXCR, one entry per CDR3 protein. The sample includes around 600,000 distinct CDR3 sequences, under 12% of them seen just once. This clonotype was seen many times. The sequence came from a human donor who donated a stem cell graft to a child with acute myeloid leukemia. Sequenced material: PBMCs from the stem cell graft donor, taken from the stem cell graft.

For the CDR3, the DNA is TGTGCCAGCAGCTACGACGACAGCTATGAGCAGTTCTTC. It yields the protein CASSYDDSYEQFF. The rearrangement uses TRBV28 and TRBJ2-1; tentatively, D is TRBD1 (5 bases). Germline CDR1 and CDR2: MDHEN and SYDVKM. Deletions cut 6 bases from V and 8 bases from J, with 14 bases between. The CDR3 is made up of 13 amino acids. The full variable domain, completed using reference TRBV28 and TRBJ2-1, is DVKVTQSSRYLVKRTGEKVFLECVQDMDHENMFWYRQDPGLGLRLIYFSYDVKMKEKGDIPEGYSVSREKKERFSLILESASTNQTSMYLCASSYDDSYEQFFGPGTRLTVL.